The sequence of this TCR beta chain was determined in a study of T cell responses to AZD1222 COVID-19 vaccine. Germline CDR1 and CDR2: SGHNT and YYREEE (reference sequence). This CDR3 is built from 14 residues. Clones were sequenced by immunoSEQ multiplex PCR, and TCRdb holds only the in-frame ones, with some missing. The sample carries 120,000 to 150,000 clones, roughly 92% recorded once. Remarks on this clone: A junction boundary mismatches the germline segment, possibly from a read error.

The genes are TRBV5-4 and TRBJ2-2; no clear D. The sequence derives from an adult who received the AZD1222 COVID-19 vaccine. The material was peripheral blood, obtained 28 days after the second AZD1222 dose. CDR3 coding DNA: TGTGCCAGCAACCCCCCTGGGAACGCCGGGGAGCTGTTTTTT. Residues: CASNPPGNAGELFF.